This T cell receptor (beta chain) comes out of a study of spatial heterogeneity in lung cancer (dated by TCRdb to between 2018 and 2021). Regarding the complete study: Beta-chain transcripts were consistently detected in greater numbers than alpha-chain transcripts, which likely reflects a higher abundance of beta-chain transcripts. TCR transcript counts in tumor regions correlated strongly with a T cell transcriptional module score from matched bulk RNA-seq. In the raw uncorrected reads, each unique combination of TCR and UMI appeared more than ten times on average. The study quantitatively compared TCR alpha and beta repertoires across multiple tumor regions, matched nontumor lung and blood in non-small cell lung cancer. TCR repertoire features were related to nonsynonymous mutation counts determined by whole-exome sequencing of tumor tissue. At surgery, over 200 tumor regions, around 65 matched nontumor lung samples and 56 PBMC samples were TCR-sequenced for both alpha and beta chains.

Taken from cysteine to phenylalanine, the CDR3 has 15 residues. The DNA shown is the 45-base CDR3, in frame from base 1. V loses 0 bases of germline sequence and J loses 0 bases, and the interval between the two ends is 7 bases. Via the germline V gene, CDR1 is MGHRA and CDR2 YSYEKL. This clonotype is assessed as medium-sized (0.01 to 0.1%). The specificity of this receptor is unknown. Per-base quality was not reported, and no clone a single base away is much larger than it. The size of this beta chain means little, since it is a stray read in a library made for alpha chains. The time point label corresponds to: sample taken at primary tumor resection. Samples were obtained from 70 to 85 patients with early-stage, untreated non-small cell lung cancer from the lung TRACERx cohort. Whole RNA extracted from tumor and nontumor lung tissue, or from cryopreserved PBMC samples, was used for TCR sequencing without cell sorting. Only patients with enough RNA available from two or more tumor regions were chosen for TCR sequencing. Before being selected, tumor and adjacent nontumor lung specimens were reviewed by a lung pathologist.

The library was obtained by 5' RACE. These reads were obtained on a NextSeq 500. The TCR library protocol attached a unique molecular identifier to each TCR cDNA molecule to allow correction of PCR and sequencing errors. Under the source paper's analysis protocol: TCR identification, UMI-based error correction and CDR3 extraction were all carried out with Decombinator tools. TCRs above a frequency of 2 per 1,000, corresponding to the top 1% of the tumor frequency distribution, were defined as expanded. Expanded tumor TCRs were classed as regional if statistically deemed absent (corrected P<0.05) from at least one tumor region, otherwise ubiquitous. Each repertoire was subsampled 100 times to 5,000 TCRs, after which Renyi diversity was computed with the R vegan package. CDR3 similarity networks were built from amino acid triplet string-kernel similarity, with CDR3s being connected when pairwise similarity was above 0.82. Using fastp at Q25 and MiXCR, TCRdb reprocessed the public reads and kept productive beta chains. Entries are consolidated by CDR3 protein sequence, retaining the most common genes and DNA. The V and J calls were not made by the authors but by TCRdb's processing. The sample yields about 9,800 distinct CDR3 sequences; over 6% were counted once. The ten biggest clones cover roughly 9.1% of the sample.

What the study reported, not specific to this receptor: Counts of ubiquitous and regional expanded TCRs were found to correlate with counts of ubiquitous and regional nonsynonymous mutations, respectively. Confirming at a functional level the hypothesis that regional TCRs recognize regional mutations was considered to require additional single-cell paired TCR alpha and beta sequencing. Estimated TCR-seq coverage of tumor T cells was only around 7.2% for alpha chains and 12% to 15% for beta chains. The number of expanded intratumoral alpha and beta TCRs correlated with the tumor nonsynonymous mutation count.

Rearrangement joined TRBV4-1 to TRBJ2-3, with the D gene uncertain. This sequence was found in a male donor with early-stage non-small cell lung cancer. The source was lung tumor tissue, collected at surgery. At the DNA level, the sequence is TGCGCCAGCAGCCAAGAGGCAGCTAGCACAGATACGCAGTATTTT. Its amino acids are CASSQEAASTDTQYF.